The 27 T cell receptor beta chains below come from one sample, sequenced in a study of T cells in women clearing cervical HPV infection. TCRdb keeps only in-frame clones here, not all; method: immunoSEQ multiplex PCR. The repertoire table contains just over 20,000 clones. Material for sequencing was blood buffy coat. All receptors come from a woman aged 18-70 years with a cervical HPV16 infection that either progressed to CIN3+ or cleared (not recorded which).

As concerns this clone: The read ends 3 residues shy of where the CDR3 ends; the end is completed using the germline J gene. The chain uses TRBV19 and TRBJ1-5, with D perhaps matching TRBD1 (5 bases). This CDR3 has 16 residues. The V and J ends lost 7 bases and 2 bases respectively, with 18 bases between them. In germline, CDR1 is LNHDA, CDR2 SQIVND (reference sequence). The sequenced part of the CDR3 DNA is TGTGCCAGTACCCTCCGGGGGAATTTGGGCAATCAGCCC. It codes for CASTLRGNLGNQP. In full, the CDR3 is CASTLRGNLGNQPQHF.

With regard to this clone: The CDR3 end lies 3 residues beyond the end of the read and is filled in from the germline J gene. The genes are TRBV5-6 and TRBJ2-4; D is uncertain. The CDR3 is 11 amino acids. The germline V gene has CDR1 SGHDT and CDR2 YYEEEE. CDR3 residues: CASSLTGGQYF. The part of the CDR3 DNA that was read is TGTGCCAGCAGCCTTACGGGTGGT.

Worth noting for this clone: The sequenced fragment ends 3 residues before the CDR3 boundary, so the rest is inferred from the germline J gene. This chain links TRBV10-3 with TRBJ1-5; D remains unclear. Germline assignment: CDR1 ENHRY and CDR2 SYGVKD. Trimming left V 3 bases short and J 4 bases short, with 10 bases between. The CDR3 runs to 14 residues. The CDR3 sequence: CAISDPTRNQPQHF. CDR3 DNA, as far as it was read: TGTGCCATCAGTGATCCTACCCGAAATCAGCCC.

Comments on this clone: One junction end disagrees with the germline gene, perhaps due to a read error. Coverage ceases 3 residues before the CDR3 finishes, and the germline J gene fills in the end. This CDR3 is also generated by other DNA sequences in the sample. The genes are TRBV5-4 and TRBJ1-3, with D possibly matching TRBD1 (6 bases). Per the germline V gene, CDR1 is SGHNT and CDR2 is YYREEE (reference sequence). This CDR3 comprises 14 residues. CDR3: CASSLDRVENTIYF. CDR3 DNA (partial): TGTGCCAGCAGCTTGGACAGGGTAGAAAACACG.

A note on this clone: The CDR3 end is not reached by the read, which stops 3 residues before it; the germline J gene fills it in. The chain uses TRBV7-2 and TRBJ1-1; no reliable D call. V lost 6 bases, J lost 6 bases, and 17 bases lay in between. The length of the CDR3 is 14 residues. The germline V gene encodes CDR1 SGHTA and CDR2 FQGNSA. This chain's CDR3 is CASSLSPGYAEAFF. The DNA read from the CDR3 is TGTGCCAGCAGTCTCTCGCCGGGTTACGCTGAA.

On this clone: The read falls 3 residues short of the CDR3 end, and the missing part is taken from the germline J gene. The chain recombines TRBV6-4 with TRBJ2-3, with D possibly TRBD1 on 6 matching bases. The germline CDR1 and CDR2 sequences are MRHNA and SNTAGT. The CDR3 sequence is 15 residues long. CDR3 residues: CASSDQTGGNQPQYF. CDR3 DNA (partial): TGTGCCAGCAGTGACCAGACAGGAGGTAATCAGCCG.

Of note for this clone: The CDR3 is cut off 3 residues early in the read; its end comes from the germline J gene. The chain links TRBV19 to TRBJ2-2; TRBD1 is a possible D gene (5 bases). The CDR3 has 18 residues. Looked up from germline, CDR1 is LNHDA and CDR2 is SQIVND (reference sequence). The germline V and J ends were trimmed by 5 bases and 5 bases, with 24 bases remaining between them. Here the CDR3 reads CASSPLLGRQRGTGELFF. CDR3 DNA, as far as it was read: TGTGCCAGTAGTCCTCTCCTGGGGCGGCAGCGCGGTACCGGGGAG. Based on the CDR3 plus reference TRBV19 and TRBJ2-2, the full variable domain is DGGITQSPKYLFRKEGQNVTLSCEQNLNHDAMYWYRQDPGQGLRLIYYSQIVNDFQKGDIAEGYSVSREKKESFPLTVTSAQKNPTAFYLCASSPLLGRQRGTGELFFGEGSRLTVL.

Note on this clone: One end of the junction fails to match germline, which may point to a read error. The CDR3 extends 3 residues past the end of the read, so its final part is completed from the germline J gene. The genes are TRBV18 and TRBJ2-2; 7 positions agree with TRBD2. Germline assignment: CDR1 KGHSH and CDR2 LQKENI. The CDR3 consists of 15 residues. CDR3 sequence: CASSSGGTNPGELFF. Incomplete CDR3 DNA: TGTGCCAGCTCGTCCGGGGGGACGAACCCCGGGGAG.

Details on this clone: From the germline J gene comes the end of the CDR3, since the read stops 3 residues before it. The J gene is TRBJ2-2, the V gene TRBV5-6; the D is unclear. Germline loops: CDR1 SGHDT, CDR2 YYEEEE. The CDR3 is 14 residues long. The CDR3 is CASSLAENNSPLFF. CDR3 DNA (partial): TGTGCCAGCAGCTTGGCAGAGAATAATTCACCG.

As to this clone: The read ends 3 residues before the CDR3 terminus; that terminus is restored from the germline J gene. This chain links TRBV12-3 or TRBV12-4 with TRBJ1-3; D not certain. The CDR3 sequence is 15 residues long. V was pared by 5 bases and J by 0 bases, with 11 bases between. The CDR3 protein is CASSPAGFSGNTIYF. CDR3 bases read: TGTGCCAGCAGTCCCGCAGGATTCTCTGGAAACACC.

Concerning this clone itself: The observed sequence ends 3 residues before the CDR3 terminus, with the missing tail filled in from the germline J gene. The genes are TRBV12-3 or TRBV12-4 and TRBJ1-6; D is uncertain. The CDR3 spans 12 residues. The V end was cut by 1 base, the J end by 10 bases, with 5 bases between. The covered CDR3 bases are TGTGCCAGCAGTTTAGAGCTCTCACCC. Protein: CASSLELSP. In full, the CDR3 is CASSLELSPLHF.

With respect to this clone: The read terminates 3 residues ahead of where the CDR3 ends, so the germline J gene completes it. The genes are TRBV29-1 and TRBJ2-1, with TRBD2 matching over 9 bases. V shed 4 bases and J 7 bases; nucleotides not matched to a gene: 8. The germline V gene has CDR1 SQVTM and CDR2 ANQGSEA. The CDR3 is made up of 14 amino acids. This chain's CDR3 is CSVAHLAGKNEQFF. The CDR3 bases that were read are TGCAGCGTTGCCCACCTAGCGGGGAAAAATGAG.

As for this clone: The read comes to an end 3 residues before the CDR3 does, leaving the germline J gene to fill in the end. This chain joins TRBV5-4 and TRBJ1-1; TRBD1 matches 7 bases. This CDR3 spans 16 amino acids. From germline, CDR1 is SGHNT and CDR2 YYREEE (reference sequence). V was clipped by 4 bases and J by 1 base; unmatched bases: 10. The covered CDR3 bases are TGTGCCAGCAGCACTCAAAAGGGACAGCCGAACACTGAA. This sequence encodes CASSTQKGQPNTE. The whole CDR3 region reads CASSTQKGQPNTEAFF.

About this clone: The read falls 3 residues short of the CDR3 end, and the missing part is taken from the germline J gene. V usage is TRBV2 and J usage is TRBJ1-6; 12 nucleotides agree with TRBD1. V was pared by 7 bases and J by 8 bases, with 6 bases of the junction left unmatched. CDR3 length: 15 residues. The germline V gene encodes CDR1 SNHLY and CDR2 FYNNEI. Here the CDR3 reads CASKGGQGADSPLHF. Partial CDR3 DNA: TGTGCCAGCAAGGGGGGACAGGGGGCTGATTCACCC.

A word on this clone: The CDR3 end is not reached by the read, which stops 3 residues before it; the germline J gene fills it in. This chain uses TRBV20-1 with TRBJ2-1, with 8 positions matching TRBD1. The J segment lost 3 bases and the V segment lost 6 bases, leaving 13 bases of the junction unmatched. The CDR3 is made up of 16 amino acids. Germline V CDR1 and CDR2: DFQATT, SNEGSKA (reference sequence). CDR3 bases read: TGCAGTGCACACAGGGGGATGGTAGCGAGCTACAATGAG. Translating gives CSAHRGMVASYNE. The full CDR3 sequence reads CSAHRGMVASYNEQFF.

With respect to this clone: Compared with germline, one end of the junction differs, possibly owing to a read error. The sequenced fragment ends 3 residues before the CDR3 boundary, so the rest is inferred from the germline J gene. The chain is built from TRBV4-2 and TRBJ1-6; possibly TRBD1 for D (5 bases). The CDR3 is made up of 14 amino acids. From germline, CDR1 is LGHNA and CDR2 YNFKEQ. The sequenced CDR3 bases are TGCGCCAGCAGCCAAGACGAGGGGAATTCACCC. It translates to CASSQDEGNSP. In full, the CDR3 is CASSQDEGNSPLHF.

As regards this clone: The CDR3 extends 3 residues past the end of the read, so its final part is completed from the germline J gene. The J gene is TRBJ1-5, the V gene TRBV28; D gene uncertain. V lost 2 bases, J lost 6 bases, and 5 bases lay in between. This CDR3 has 12 residues. Germline lookup yields CDR1 MDHEN and CDR2 SYDVKM. The CDR3 reads CASSLAGQPQHF. The CDR3 bases that were read are TGTGCCAGCAGTTTAGCAGGTCAGCCC.

In regard to this clone: The sequenced fragment ends 3 residues before the CDR3 boundary, so the rest is inferred from the germline J gene. The J gene is TRBJ2-3, the V gene TRBV2; TRBD1 matches 11 bases. There are 16 residues in the CDR3. Looked up from germline, CDR1 is SNHLY and CDR2 is FYNNEI. The CDR3 bases that were read are TGTGCCAGCAGCACAGGGACAGGGGGAGTAGGGGAGACG. It codes for CASSTGTGGVGET. The complete CDR3 sequence is CASSTGTGGVGETQYF.

A word on this clone: The read comes to an end 3 residues before the CDR3 does, leaving the germline J gene to fill in the end. V usage is TRBV19 and J usage is TRBJ2-5, with TRBD2 matching 7 bases. Germline V CDR1 and CDR2: LNHDA, SQIVND (reference sequence). This CDR3 has 15 amino acids. Trimming at V came to 0 bases and at J to 3 bases, leaving 4 bases not matched to a gene. The CDR3 bases that were read are TGTGCCAGTAGTATAGACAGGGAGGGAGAAGAGACC. Its protein is CASSIDREGEET. The complete CDR3 protein is CASSIDREGEETQYF.

Comments on this clone: The sequence runs out 3 residues before the end of the CDR3; the remainder is reconstructed from the germline J gene. The chain carries TRBV2 and TRBJ1-2; D ambiguous. Germline V CDR1 and CDR2: SNHLY, FYNNEI. The CDR3 has 14 residues. V dropped 4 bases and J dropped 0 bases, with 9 bases sitting between them. The sequenced part of the CDR3 DNA is TGTGCCAGCAGTGTTACAGCCACTAACTATGGC. Translating gives CASSVTATNYG. In full, the CDR3 is CASSVTATNYGYTF. Full variable domain (missing parts from reference TRBV2 and TRBJ1-2): EPEVTQTPSHQVTQMGQEVILRCVPISNHLYFYWYRQILGQKVEFLVSFYNNEISEKSEIFDDQFSVERPDGSNFTLKIRSTKLEDSAMYFCASSVTATNYGYTFGSGTRLTVV.

To note about this clone: The read gets to within 3 residues of the CDR3 end, and the germline J gene fills in the rest. This sequence joins TRBV29-1 and TRBJ2-2, with D perhaps matching TRBD1 (5 bases). Trimming cost V 1 base and J 6 bases, with 6 bases left between them. The CDR3 extends over 12 amino acids. The germline CDR1 and CDR2 sequences are SQVTM and ANQGSEA. The CDR3 sequence is CSVEGGPGELFF. The sequenced part of the CDR3 DNA is TGCAGCGTTGAAGGGGGCCCCGGGGAG.

With regard to this clone: The read terminates 3 residues before the CDR3 end, so the remaining end is supplied by the germline J gene. The chain joins TRBV6-2 or TRBV6-3 to TRBJ2-3; D is perhaps TRBD2 (5 bases). Germline-derived CDR1 and CDR2 are MNHEY and SVGEGT. The CDR3 length is 12 residues. This CDR3 reads CASSARGQPQYF. The CDR3 DNA, read in part, is TGTGCCAGCTCCGCACGAGGGCAGCCG.

A remark on this clone: Read coverage stops 3 residues before the CDR3 terminus; the germline J gene supplies the remainder. The rearrangement links TRBV18 to TRBJ2-4, with 8 bases fitting TRBD1. The germline CDR1 and CDR2 sequences are KGHSH and LQKENI. The CDR3 loop spans 13 amino acids. CDR3 amino acids: CASSEDRVRGQYF. The sequenced CDR3 bases are TGTGCCAGCTCCGAGGACAGGGTGCGTGGT.

This clone registers medium-sized by frequency. The read halts 3 residues ahead of the CDR3 end, with the missing end drawn from the germline J gene. The rearrangement uses TRBV12-5 and TRBJ2-1, with a possible D match to TRBD1 (6 bases). With 3 bases removed from V and 3 bases from J, the gap between germline ends came to 9 bases. CDR3 size: 14 residues. Germline V lookup: CDR1 LGHNT, CDR2 FRNRAP. The CDR3 spells CASGFDRSYNEQFF. Incomplete CDR3 DNA: TGTGCTAGTGGTTTCGACAGGAGCTACAATGAG.

Comments on this clone: The read is 3 residues too short to cover the CDR3 end, so that end is filled in from the germline J gene. V gene TRBV7-3 combines with J gene TRBJ2-2; unclear D gene. CDR3 size: 14 residues. The ends were cut back, 3 bases at V and 1 base at J, with 6 bases in the middle. The germline gives CDR1 SGHTA, CDR2 FQGTGA. CDR3: CASSFGGNTGELFF. The CDR3 DNA, read in part, is TGTGCCAGCAGCTTTGGCGGGAACACCGGGGAG.

As to this clone: The DNA ends 3 residues before the CDR3 does, and the rest of the CDR3 is filled in from the germline J gene. This chain uses TRBV7-9 with TRBJ1-2, with a weak D call TRBD1 (5 bases). V lost 4 bases, J lost 6 bases, and 15 bases lay in between. The CDR3 is 14 amino acids. CDR1 SEHNR and CDR2 FQNEAQ come from the germline V gene (reference sequence). CDR3 DNA (partial): TGTGCCAGCAGCTCGACTAGCGGGGCGAATGGC. Protein sequence: CASSSTSGANG. The entire CDR3 protein is CASSSTSGANGYTF.

As regards this clone: The read falls 3 residues short of the CDR3 end, and the missing part is taken from the germline J gene. V is TRBV5-6 and J is TRBJ2-5; 9 nucleotides line up with TRBD1. The junction had 8 bases not matched to a gene; V was cut back by 4 bases and J by 4 bases. Germline-derived CDR1 and CDR2 are SGHDT and YYEEEE. The CDR3 has 15 residues. CDR3 protein: CASSTRDRDGETQYF. The sequenced part of the CDR3 DNA is TGTGCCAGCAGCACTAGGGACAGGGACGGAGAGACC.